The entry below gives a single TCR beta chain sequence along with its context. These data come from a study of T-cell memory formation after mild COVID-19. The CDR3 loop spans 16 amino acids. The V gene's germline CDR1 is SGHVS and CDR2 FQNEAQ. Trimming took 1 base from V and 1 from J, leaving 14 bases between them. TCRdb analysed the 5' RACE reads with MiXCR anew, one entry per CDR3 protein. The top ten hold roughly 10% of the sample, which has about 210,000 distinct CDR3 sequences, around 25% seen once. The source material was PBMCs or a T cell subset sorted from them (not recorded which). The clonotype comes from an adult woman who had mild COVID-19 (a few samples of this study predate the infection). Cell type and time point are not known. The gene calls are TRBV7-8 and TRBJ2-7; D is possibly TRBD2 (5 bases). For the CDR3, the DNA is TGTGCCAGCAGCTTAGTGGGAGAGAGCTTTTCCTACGAGCAGTACTTC. Translating gives CASSLVGESFSYEQYF. Filled out from reference TRBV7-8 and TRBJ2-7, the complete variable domain reads GAGVSQSPRYKVAKRGQDVALRCDPISGHVSLFWYQQALGQGPEFLTYFQNEAQLDKSGLPSDRFFAERPEGSVSTLKIQRTQQEDSAVYLCASSLVGESFSYEQYFGPGTRLTVT.